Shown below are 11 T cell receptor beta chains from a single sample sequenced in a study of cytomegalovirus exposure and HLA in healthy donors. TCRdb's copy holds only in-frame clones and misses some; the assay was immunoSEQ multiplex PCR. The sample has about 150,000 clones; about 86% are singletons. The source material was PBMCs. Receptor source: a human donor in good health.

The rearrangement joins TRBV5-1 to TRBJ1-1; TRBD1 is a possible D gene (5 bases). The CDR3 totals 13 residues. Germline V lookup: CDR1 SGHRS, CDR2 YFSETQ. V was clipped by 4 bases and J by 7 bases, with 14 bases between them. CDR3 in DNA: TGCGCCAGCAGCCCGAGGACACAGAGTGAAGCTTTCTTT. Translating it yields CASSPRTQSEAFF.

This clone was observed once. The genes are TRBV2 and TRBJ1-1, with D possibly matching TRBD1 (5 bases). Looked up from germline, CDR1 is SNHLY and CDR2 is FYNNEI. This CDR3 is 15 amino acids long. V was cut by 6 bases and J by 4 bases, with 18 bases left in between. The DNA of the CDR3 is TGTGCCAGCAGCCCAGGGTCCTTCGGGGGCACTGAAGCTTTCTTT. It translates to CASSPGSFGGTEAFF.

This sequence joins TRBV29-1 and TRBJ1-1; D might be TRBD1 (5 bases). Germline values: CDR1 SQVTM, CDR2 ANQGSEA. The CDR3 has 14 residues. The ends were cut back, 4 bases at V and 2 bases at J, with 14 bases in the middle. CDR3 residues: CSVVRTTVNTEAFF. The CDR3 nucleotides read TGCAGCGTTGTTAGGACGACAGTTAACACTGAAGCTTTCTTT.

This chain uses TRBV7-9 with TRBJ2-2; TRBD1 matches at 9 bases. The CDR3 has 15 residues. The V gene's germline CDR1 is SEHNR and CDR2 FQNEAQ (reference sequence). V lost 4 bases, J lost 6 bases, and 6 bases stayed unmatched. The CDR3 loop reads CASSSGTGFAGELFF. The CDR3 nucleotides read TGTGCCAGCAGCTCCGGGACAGGGTTTGCCGGGGAGCTGTTTTTT.

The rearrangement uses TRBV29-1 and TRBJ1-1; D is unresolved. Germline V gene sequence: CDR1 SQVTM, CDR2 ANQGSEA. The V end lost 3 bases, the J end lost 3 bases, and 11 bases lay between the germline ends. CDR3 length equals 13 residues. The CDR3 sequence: CSVERGEDTEAFF. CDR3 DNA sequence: TGCAGCGTTGAGCGAGGAGAAGACACTGAAGCTTTCTTT.

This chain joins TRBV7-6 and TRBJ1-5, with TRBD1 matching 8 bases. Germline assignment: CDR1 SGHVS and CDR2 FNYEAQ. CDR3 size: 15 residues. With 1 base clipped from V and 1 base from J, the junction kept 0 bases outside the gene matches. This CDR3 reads CASSLGTGSNQPQHF. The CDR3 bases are TGTGCCAGCAGCTTAGGGACAGGGAGCAATCAGCCCCAGCATTTT.

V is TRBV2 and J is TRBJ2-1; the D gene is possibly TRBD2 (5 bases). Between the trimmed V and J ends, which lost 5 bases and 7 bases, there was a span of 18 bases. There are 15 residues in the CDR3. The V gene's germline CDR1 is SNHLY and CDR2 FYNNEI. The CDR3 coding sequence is TGTGCCAGCAGTAGGGAAGCGGCAACTACTAATGAGCAGTTCTTC. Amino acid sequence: CASSREAATTNEQFF.

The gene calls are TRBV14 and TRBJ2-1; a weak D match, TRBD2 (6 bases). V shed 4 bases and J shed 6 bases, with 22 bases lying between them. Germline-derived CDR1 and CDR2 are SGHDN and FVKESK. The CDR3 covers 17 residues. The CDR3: CASSPWVGGTSGNEQFF. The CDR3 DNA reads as TGTGCCAGCAGCCCTTGGGTGGGGGGTACCTCGGGCAATGAGCAGTTCTTC.

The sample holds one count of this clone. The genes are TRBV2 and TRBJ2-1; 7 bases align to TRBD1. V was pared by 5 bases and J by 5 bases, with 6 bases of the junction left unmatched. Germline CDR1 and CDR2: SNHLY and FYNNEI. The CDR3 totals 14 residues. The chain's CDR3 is CASSRDRADNEQFF. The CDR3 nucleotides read TGTGCCAGCAGTCGTGACAGGGCGGACAATGAGCAGTTCTTC.

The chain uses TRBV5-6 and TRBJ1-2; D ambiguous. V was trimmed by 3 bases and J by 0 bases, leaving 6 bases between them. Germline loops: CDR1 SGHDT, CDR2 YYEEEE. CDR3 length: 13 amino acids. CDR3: CASSSIANYGYTF. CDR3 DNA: TGTGCCAGCAGCTCCATAGCTAACTATGGCTACACCTTC.

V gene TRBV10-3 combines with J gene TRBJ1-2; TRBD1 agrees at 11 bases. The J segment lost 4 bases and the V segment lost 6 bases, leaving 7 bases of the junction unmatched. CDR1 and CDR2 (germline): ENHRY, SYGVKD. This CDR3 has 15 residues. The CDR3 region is CAIRTGTGGSYGYTF. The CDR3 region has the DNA TGTGCCATCAGAACCGGGACAGGGGGTAGCTATGGCTACACCTTC.